Described below is a single T cell receptor (beta chain) sequence and its context. The antigen it recognizes is unknown. Per-base quality was not reported, and no clone a single base away is much larger than it. The TCR beta CDR3 regions were amplified from the RNA transcripts. For the first round of RT-PCR on the TCR CDR3, the HTBI primer set was used together with the Qiagen OneStep RT-PCR kit. A second multiplex PCR round built the libraries, followed by size selection and purification. Libraries were sequenced paired-end with 100 bp reads on an Illumina HiSeq2000. Turning to the authors' computational methods: SOAPnuke was used to process the raw data, with reads discarded if the reads contained adapters or uncalled bases, had a mean Phred below 15, or lacked an exact constant-primer or identifier match. COPE v1.2.5 was used to merge the high-quality paired reads, and each unique nucleotide sequence was defined as a clonotype. MiTCR v1.1 was used to align clonotypes to the IMGT TRBV, TRBD and TRBJ reference segments. The analysis was restricted to V-J combinations with a frequency above 0.0001, which together covered 99% to 99.2% of the repertoires. The TCS score was defined as the ratio of F50 (clonal expansion) to E x V (chaos), calculated using BLOSUM62-based TCRdist between CDR3 peptides within each V-J. Welch's t-statistics and random forest reduced approximately 520 V-J features to roughly 13, which were used in a naive Bayes classifier (R e1071). Using fastp trimming at Q25 and MiXCR clonotype assembly, TCRdb reanalyzed the public sequencing data and kept in-frame beta chains. Each record represents a unique CDR3 protein, reported with the most common genes and DNA among its rows. In this record, the V and J calls reflect TCRdb's handling and not the investigators' own analysis. The sample has about 290,000 distinct CDR3 sequences on record, about a sixth of them singletons. The top ten clonotypes cover around 61% of the sample.

The data stem from a study of T cells in Graves' hyperthyroidism and ophthalmopathy (dated by TCRdb to between 2019 and 2020). Background on the whole study: Peripheral blood was sampled at the time of initial diagnosis, prior to any treatment. To identify distinguishing TCR V-J signatures, a discovery cohort of 90 to 100 patients was used, comprising 43 with Graves' ophthalmopathy and 55 to 65 with stable Graves' hyperthyroidism. An independent validation cohort of fewer than 20 hyperthyroidism patients and approximately 16 patients who later progressed to ophthalmopathy tested prospective prediction of ophthalmopathy. For training and testing, the 100 or so patients in the discovery cohort were randomly divided in a 7:3 ratio. Thyroid tissue and blood T-cell repertoires from six Graves' hyperthyroidism patients were also compared in the study. Following sampling, methimazole starting at 30 mg daily was given to hyperthyroidism patients, and high-dose intravenous methylprednisolone was given to ophthalmopathy patients. According to the paper, TCR Vbeta CDR3 sequencing was carried out on 135 peripheral blood samples, which came from over 40 ophthalmopathy, around 75 hyperthyroidism and about 17 progressor patients. General findings and caveats noted by the study authors: A 13 V-J signature model separated ophthalmopathy from stable hyperthyroidism, with approximately 87% sensitivity and just under 84% specificity in cross-validation and 80%/75% in testing. No statistical method was used to set the sample size in advance, and investigators knew the group allocation. Blood samples also contained most of the expanded thyroid clonotypes (frequency above 0.001), which suggests that blood repertoires may reflect thyroid immune responses. During validation, the model predicted progression to ophthalmopathy a median of about 5.9 months ahead of onset, with approximately 70% sensitivity and almost 75% specificity.

CDR1 and CDR2 (LGHNT, FRNRAP) derive from the germline V gene. Spanning cysteine to phenylalanine, the CDR3 consists of 14 amino acids. Solely the CDR3 DNA is kept, with 42 bases framed from the first base. V is trimmed back by 8 bases and J by 4 bases, and the junction contains 7 bases that no gene match accounts for. Ophthalmopathy patients had moderately to severely active disease, Clinical Activity Score of at least 3, NOSPECS grade of at least 4, and duration under 3 months. Any patient with an uncontrolled infection, another autoimmune disease, pregnancy or lactation was excluded. Clinical symptoms, serum thyroxine and TRAb, thyroid ultrasound, and orbital computed tomography formed the basis for the diagnoses. PBMCs were separated from approximately 9.9 ml of fresh peripheral blood using Ficoll-Paque density gradient centrifugation. Total RNA was extracted using Trizol reagent, and RNA quality was assessed on an Agilent 2100 Bioanalyzer.

The material sequenced was blood. This chain is built from TRBV12-5 and TRBJ2-3; TRBD2 matches 9 bases in the middle. The TCR originated in a woman aged 55 to 70 with Graves' ophthalmopathy. The CDR3 protein is CASRPLAGPDTQYF. The nucleotide sequence reads TGTGCTAGTCGTCCCCTAGCGGGGCCAGATACGCAGTATTTT.